The 11 T cell receptor beta chains below come from one sample, sequenced in a study of liver allograft versus peripheral blood T cells. On the study more broadly: Transplanted livers held T cell receptor repertoires, and these were compared with repertoires in recipients' peripheral blood.

Via MiXCR, TCRdb re-called the reads, giving one row per CDR3 protein. The repertoire holds about 3,700 distinct CDR3 sequences, with about a sixth as singletons. The receptors were gathered from a human patient who had a liver transplant. Some of the T cells may derive from the graft donor.

The chain uses TRBV14 and TRBJ2-3, with 7 bases lining up with TRBD1. The J segment lost 0 bases and the V segment lost 0 bases, leaving 3 bases of the junction unmatched. Germline-derived CDR1 and CDR2 are SGHDN and FVKESK. The CDR3 runs to 16 residues. This CDR3 is CASSQEYRGSTDTQYF. The CDR3 DNA reads TGTGCCAGCAGCCAAGAATACAGGGGCAGCACAGATACGCAGTATTTT.

Judged by abundance, this clonotype is medium-sized. The rearrangement links TRBV9 to TRBJ1-3; D may be TRBD1 (5 bases). V gave up 2 bases and J gave up 4 bases, with 13 bases separating them. The CDR3 has 15 amino acids. Germline loops: CDR1 SGDLS, CDR2 YYNGEE. The CDR3: CASSVYRDPGNTIYF. CDR3 nucleotide sequence: TGTGCCAGCAGCGTCTACCGGGACCCCGGAAACACCATATATTTT.

By frequency in the sample, this clonotype is medium-sized. The V call is TRBV15, the J call TRBJ1-5, with a possible D match to TRBD1 (5 bases). The CDR3 spans 15 residues. CDR1 and CDR2 (germline): LNHNV, YYDKDF (reference sequence). The V and J ends lost 0 bases and 6 bases respectively, with 12 bases between them. Written as DNA, the CDR3 is TGTGCCACCAGCAGAGATATGGGGGGAGGTCAGCCCCAGCATTTT. Its translation is CATSRDMGGGQPQHF.

This clonotype was recorded only once. V gene TRBV28 combines with J gene TRBJ2-5; D remains ambiguous. The V gene's germline CDR1 is MDHEN and CDR2 SYDVKM. Trimming cost V 5 bases and J 0 bases, with 10 bases left between them. CDR3 size: 14 residues. The CDR3 region is CASSPTQYQETQYF. CDR3 nucleotide sequence: TGTGCCAGCAGTCCAACACAGTACCAAGAGACCCAGTACTTC.

The sample holds one count of this clonotype. The chain uses TRBV13 and TRBJ1-1, with 8 bases matching TRBD1. Germline CDR1 PRHDT, CDR2 FYEKMQ (reference sequence). The length of the CDR3 is 16 residues. With V trimmed by 4 bases and J by 6 bases, 13 bases remained unmatched. In nucleotides, the CDR3 is TGTGCCAGCAGCTCCCTATCACAGGGGGTTTTGGCTGAAGCTTTCTTT. As protein: CASSSLSQGVLAEAFF.

Sample share makes this clonotype medium-sized (0.01 to 0.1%). The chain employs TRBV6-5 and TRBJ2-1; 7 bases fit TRBD1. CDR3 size: 13 residues. The V gene's germline CDR1 is MNHEY and CDR2 SVGAGI. V trimming: 6 bases; J trimming: 9 bases; junction bases outside the gene matches: 8. The CDR3 nucleotides read TGTGCCAGCAGGGCCCCAGACAGGGCTGAGCAGTTCTTC. Encoded protein: CASRAPDRAEQFF.

This clonotype has ten or more counts. V usage is TRBV5-4 and J usage is TRBJ2-2, with a possible D match to TRBD2 (5 bases). V was pared by 0 bases and J by 6 bases, with 6 bases between. From germline, CDR1 is SGHNT and CDR2 YYREEE (reference sequence). The length of the CDR3 is 13 residues. The CDR3 here is CASSLGTAGELFF. DNA for the CDR3: TGTGCCAGCAGCTTGGGGACTGCCGGGGAGCTGTTTTTT.

This chain joins TRBV19 and TRBJ1-1; TRBD1 aligns across 8 bases. The CDR3 has 12 residues. V lost 8 bases, J lost 8 bases, and 7 bases stayed unmatched. Looked up from germline, CDR1 is LNHDA and CDR2 is SQIVND (reference sequence). The CDR3 DNA sequence: TGTGCCAGTGGCCTCCGGGACAGGGAAGCTTTCTTT. It yields the protein CASGLRDREAFF.

This sequence joins TRBV2 and TRBJ1-4, with TRBD1 matching over 8 bases. The CDR3 length is 14 residues. After removal of 1 base from V and 8 bases from J, the junction contained 3 bases not matched to a gene. The germline CDR1 and CDR2 sequences are SNHLY and FYNNEI. For the CDR3, the DNA is TGTGCCAGCAGTGAAGGGACAGGGTTCGAAAAACTGTTTTTT. Amino acids: CASSEGTGFEKLFF.

This sequence joins TRBV28 and TRBJ2-7, with D uncertain. The V end lost 3 bases, the J end lost 2 bases, and 14 bases lay between the germline ends. CDR3 length: 15 residues. Germline-derived CDR1 and CDR2 are MDHEN and SYDVKM. The CDR3 DNA sequence: TGTGCCAGCAGTTTCCGAAAGGGCCGTACCTACGAGCAGTACTTC. It codes for CASSFRKGRTYEQYF.

This sequence joins TRBV19 and TRBJ2-7; D is undetermined. The J call may be incorrect, as the DNA end agrees better with TRBJ2-1. The germline V gene has CDR1 LNHDA and CDR2 SQIVND (reference sequence). This CDR3 has 15 amino acids. The CDR3 reads CASSVGSLEHNEQFF. CDR3 sequence (DNA): TGTGCCAGTAGTGTAGGGTCGCTAGAACACAATGAGCAGTTCTTC.